A single sample gave rise to the 10 T cell receptor beta chains below, sequenced in a study of CD8+ T cells in alopecia areata. Following RNA extraction, reverse transcription yielded cDNA that acted as the sequencing template. Libraries were prepared by immunoSEQ multiplex PCR; TCRdb keeps only in-frame clonotypes and omits some of them. Seen here are 200,000 or so clones, 50% to 60% observed once, and the top ten hold 0.45%. The sample was CD4+ T cells sorted from blood, taken at week 0. These receptors were taken from a human donor with alopecia areata.

The rearrangement links TRBV29-1 to TRBJ2-7; no reliable D call. CDR3 size: 15 residues. The V end lost 7 bases, the J end lost 4 bases, and 23 bases lay between the germline ends. Germline CDR1 and CDR2: SQVTM and ANQGSEA. For the CDR3, the DNA is TGCAGCGCTTCAACCACCCCGTCCCTGATATACGAGCAGTACTTC. This encodes CSASTTPSLIYEQYF.

This CDR3 is CASSEEDRGAQHF. CDR3 DNA: TGTGCCAGCAGTGAAGAGGACAGGGGGGCCCAGCATTTT. The genes are TRBV2 and TRBJ1-5, with TRBD1 matching 10 bases. J was trimmed by 11 bases and V by 1 base; bases with no gene match: 2. The CDR3 sequence is 13 residues long. Germline V gives CDR1 SNHLY, CDR2 FYNNEI. Together with reference TRBV2 and TRBJ1-5, the CDR3 gives the full variable domain: EPEVTQTPSHQVTQMGQEVILRCVPISNHLYFYWYRQILGQKVEFLVSFYNNEISEKSEIFDDQFSVERPDGSNFTLKIRSTKLEDSAMYFCASSEEDRGAQHFGDGTRLSIL.

V is TRBV30 and J is TRBJ2-7, with 8 positions matching TRBD1. The length of the CDR3 is 16 residues. Losses at the gene ends were 0 bases for V and 2 bases for J; bases not matched to a gene: 9. Germline CDR1 is GTSNPN and CDR2 is SVGIG (reference sequence). CDR3 bases: TGTGCCTGGAGTGTACCATTTTGGGACAGGACCTACGAGCAGTACTTC. Translation: CAWSVPFWDRTYEQYF.

The V call is TRBV5-1, the J call TRBJ2-3; 8 bases match TRBD2. Losses at the gene ends were 4 bases for V and 0 bases for J; bases not matched to a gene: 7. CDR3 size: 16 residues. Germline values: CDR1 SGHRS, CDR2 YFSETQ. The CDR3, as DNA: TGCGCCAGCAGCAGAACTAGCGGAATAAGCACAGATACGCAGTATTTT. It translates to CASSRTSGISTDTQYF. Full variable domain (rest looked up from reference TRBV5-1 and TRBJ2-3): KAGVTQTPRYLIKTRGQQVTLSCSPISGHRSVSWYQQTPGQGLQFLFEYFSETQRNKGNFPGRFSGRQFSNSRSEMNVSTLELGDSALYLCASSRTSGISTDTQYFGPGTRLTVL.

Remarks on this clone: Distinct nucleotide sequences in the sample also encode this CDR3. The chain combines TRBV7-9 with TRBJ1-1; a weak D match, TRBD1 (6 bases). In germline, CDR1 is SEHNR, CDR2 FQNEAQ (reference sequence). V lost 1 base and J 3 bases, leaving 6 bases between the germline ends. This CDR3 is 13 amino acids long. CDR3 sequence: CASSLDRDTEAFF. DNA of the CDR3: TGTGCCAGCAGCTTAGACAGGGACACTGAAGCTTTCTTT.

About this clone itself: One junction end disagrees with the germline gene, perhaps due to a read error. This chain connects TRBV27 to TRBJ2-7; 10 nucleotides line up with TRBD1. CDR3 length equals 13 residues. CDR1 is MNHEY, CDR2 SMNVEV, per germline (reference sequence). In DNA, the CDR3 is TGTGCCAGCAGTATCCTAGGTGGGACAGGGGCCTTATTC. It codes for CASSILGGTGALF.

This clone occurred many times. The chain couples TRBV2 to TRBJ1-2; 7 bases match TRBD1. CDR1 and CDR2 (germline): SNHLY, FYNNEI. Unmatched junction bases numbered 2, after V lost 6 bases and J lost 4 bases. The length of the CDR3 is 12 residues. In DNA form, the CDR3 reads TGTGCCAGCAGAGGGACAGCCTATGGCTACACCTTC. Amino acids: CASRGTAYGYTF.

This clone was seen more than once but under ten times. The rearrangement links TRBV29-1 to TRBJ1-2; maybe TRBD1 (6 bases). This CDR3 has 12 residues. Trimming left V 7 bases short and J 5 bases short, with 14 bases between. Germline V gives CDR1 SQVTM, CDR2 ANQGSEA. CDR3 in amino acids: CSAGGAAYGYTF. CDR3 bases: TGCAGCGCGGGGGGGGCTGCGTATGGCTACACCTTC.

This rearrangement joins TRBV5-7 to TRBJ1-6; D is uncertain. TRBV5-7 falls under the ORF class, with uncertain function. CDR3 length equals 17 residues. V gave up 5 bases and J gave up 0 bases, with 15 bases separating them. CDR3 residues: CASRCPELASYNSPLHF. The CDR3 DNA is TGTGCCAGCAGATGCCCCGAACTCGCCTCCTATAATTCACCCCTCCACTTT.

This chain joins TRBV2 and TRBJ2-1; D is unresolved. V lost 5 bases to trimming and J lost 4 bases, with 15 bases between them. The CDR3 is 15 residues long. Germline V gene data show CDR1 as SNHLY and CDR2 as FYNNEI. The CDR3 sequence: CASSQEGPQYNEQFF. In DNA form, the CDR3 reads TGTGCCAGCAGTCAAGAAGGACCCCAATACAATGAGCAGTTCTTC.